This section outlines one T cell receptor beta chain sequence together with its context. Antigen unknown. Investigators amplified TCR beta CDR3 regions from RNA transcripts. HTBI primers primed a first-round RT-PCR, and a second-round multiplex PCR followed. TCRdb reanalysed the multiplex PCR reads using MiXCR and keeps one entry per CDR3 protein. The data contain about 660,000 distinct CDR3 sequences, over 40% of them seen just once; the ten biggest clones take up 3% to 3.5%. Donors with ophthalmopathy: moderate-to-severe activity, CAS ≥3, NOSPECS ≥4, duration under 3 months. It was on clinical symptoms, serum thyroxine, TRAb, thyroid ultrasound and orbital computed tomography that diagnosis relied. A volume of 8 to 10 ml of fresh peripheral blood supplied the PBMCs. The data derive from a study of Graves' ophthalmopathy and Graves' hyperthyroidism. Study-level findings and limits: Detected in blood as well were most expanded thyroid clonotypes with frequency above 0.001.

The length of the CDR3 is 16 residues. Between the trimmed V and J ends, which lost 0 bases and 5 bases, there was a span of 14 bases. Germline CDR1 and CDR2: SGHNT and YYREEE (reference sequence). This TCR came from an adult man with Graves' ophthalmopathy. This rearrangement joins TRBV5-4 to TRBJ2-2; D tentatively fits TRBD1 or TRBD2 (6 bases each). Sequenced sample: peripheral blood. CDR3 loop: CASSLAWRGETGELFF. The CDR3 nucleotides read TGTGCCAGCAGCTTGGCCTGGAGGGGGGAGACCGGGGAGCTGTTTTTT.